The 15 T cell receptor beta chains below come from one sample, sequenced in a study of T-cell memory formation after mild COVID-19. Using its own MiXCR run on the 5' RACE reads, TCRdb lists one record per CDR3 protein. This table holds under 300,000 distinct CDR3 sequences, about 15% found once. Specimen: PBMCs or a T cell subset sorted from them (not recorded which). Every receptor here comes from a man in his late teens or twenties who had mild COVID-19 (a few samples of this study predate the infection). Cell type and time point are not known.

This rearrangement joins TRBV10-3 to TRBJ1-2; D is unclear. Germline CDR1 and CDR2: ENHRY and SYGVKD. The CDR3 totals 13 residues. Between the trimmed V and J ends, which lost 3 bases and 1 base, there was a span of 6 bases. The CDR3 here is CAISEWGNYGYTF. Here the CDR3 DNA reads TGTGCCATCAGTGAATGGGGTAACTATGGCTACACCTTC.

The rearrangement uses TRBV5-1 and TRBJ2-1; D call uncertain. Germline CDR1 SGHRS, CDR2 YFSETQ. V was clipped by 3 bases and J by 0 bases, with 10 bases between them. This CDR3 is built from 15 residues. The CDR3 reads CASSSVVSSYNEQFF. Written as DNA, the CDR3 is TGCGCCAGCAGCTCAGTCGTGAGCTCCTACAATGAGCAGTTCTTC. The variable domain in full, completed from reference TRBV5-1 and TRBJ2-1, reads KAGVTQTPRYLIKTRGQQVTLSCSPISGHRSVSWYQQTPGQGLQFLFEYFSETQRNKGNFPGRFSGRQFSNSRSEMNVSTLELGDSALYLCASSSVVSSYNEQFFGPGTRLTVL.

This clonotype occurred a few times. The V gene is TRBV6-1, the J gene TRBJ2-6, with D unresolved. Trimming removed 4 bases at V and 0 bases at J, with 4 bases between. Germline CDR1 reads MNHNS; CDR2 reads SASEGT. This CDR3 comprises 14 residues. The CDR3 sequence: CASSVLSGANVLTF. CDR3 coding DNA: TGTGCCAGCAGTGTACTCTCTGGGGCCAACGTCCTGACTTTC.

Here the CDR3 DNA reads TGCAGCGTTGAGCCGACACTCCGTCGCGGGGGCTACACCTTC. Translating gives CSVEPTLRRGGYTF. V usage is TRBV29-1 and J usage is TRBJ1-2; D gene uncertain. The CDR3 covers 14 residues. Germline CDR1 SQVTM, CDR2 ANQGSEA. The V end was cut by 3 bases, the J end by 8 bases, with 19 bases between.

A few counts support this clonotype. The CDR3 region is CASSPYRDKNIQYF. The CDR3 DNA reads as TGTGCCAGCAGCCCTTACAGGGACAAAAACATTCAGTACTTC. The rearrangement joins TRBV7-2 to TRBJ2-4; possible D gene TRBD1, 6 bases. With 5 bases removed from V and 3 bases from J, the gap between germline ends came to 11 bases. The CDR3 runs 14 residues. The germline V gene encodes CDR1 SGHTA and CDR2 FQGNSA.

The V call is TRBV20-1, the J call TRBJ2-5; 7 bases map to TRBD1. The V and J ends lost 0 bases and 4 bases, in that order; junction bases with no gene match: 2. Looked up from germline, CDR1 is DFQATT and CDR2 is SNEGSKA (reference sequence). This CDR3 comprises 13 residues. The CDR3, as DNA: TGCAGTGCTAGAGATCCAGGGGGAGAGACCCAGTACTTC. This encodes CSARDPGGETQYF.

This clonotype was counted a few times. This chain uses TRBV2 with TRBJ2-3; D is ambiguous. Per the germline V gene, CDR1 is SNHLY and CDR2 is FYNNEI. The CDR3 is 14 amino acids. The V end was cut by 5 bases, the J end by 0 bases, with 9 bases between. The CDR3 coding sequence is TGTGCCAGCAGTCGGGCACCTAGCACAGATACGCAGTATTTT. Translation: CASSRAPSTDTQYF.

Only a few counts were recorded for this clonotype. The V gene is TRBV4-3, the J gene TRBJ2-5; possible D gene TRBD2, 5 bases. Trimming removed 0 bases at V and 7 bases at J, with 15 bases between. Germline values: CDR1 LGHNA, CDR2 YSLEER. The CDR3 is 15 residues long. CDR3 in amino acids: CASSQELNEGRTQYF. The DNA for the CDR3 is TGCGCCAGCAGCCAAGAGTTGAATGAGGGCAGGACCCAGTACTTC.

The CDR3 region is CASSSSVPQYF. CDR3 in DNA: TGTGCCAGCAGCTCTAGCGTTCCGCAGTATTTT. V usage is TRBV7-2 and J usage is TRBJ2-3; perhaps TRBD2 as D (6 bases). Trimming cost V 4 bases and J 10 bases, with 9 bases left between them. Germline lookup yields CDR1 SGHTA and CDR2 FQGNSA. The CDR3 runs to 11 residues.

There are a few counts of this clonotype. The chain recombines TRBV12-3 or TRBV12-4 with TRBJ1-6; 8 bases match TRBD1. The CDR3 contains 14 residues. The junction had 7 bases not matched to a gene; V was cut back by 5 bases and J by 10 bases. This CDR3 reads CASSPRQGHSPLHF. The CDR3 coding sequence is TGTGCCAGCAGTCCAAGACAGGGGCACTCACCCCTCCACTTT.

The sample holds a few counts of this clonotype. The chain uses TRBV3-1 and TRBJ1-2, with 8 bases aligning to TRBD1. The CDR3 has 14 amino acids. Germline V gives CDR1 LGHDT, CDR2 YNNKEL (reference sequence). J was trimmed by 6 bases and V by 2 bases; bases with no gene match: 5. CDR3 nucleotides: TGTGCCAGCAGCCAACAGGGGGCATGGAATGGCTACACCTTC. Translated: CASSQQGAWNGYTF.

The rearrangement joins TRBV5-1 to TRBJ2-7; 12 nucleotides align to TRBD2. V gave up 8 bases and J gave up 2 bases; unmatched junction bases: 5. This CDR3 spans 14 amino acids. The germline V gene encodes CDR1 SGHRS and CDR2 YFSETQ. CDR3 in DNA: TGCGCCAGTCGGCCTAGCGGGGGGGCCTACGAGCAGTACTTC. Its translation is CASRPSGGAYEQYF.

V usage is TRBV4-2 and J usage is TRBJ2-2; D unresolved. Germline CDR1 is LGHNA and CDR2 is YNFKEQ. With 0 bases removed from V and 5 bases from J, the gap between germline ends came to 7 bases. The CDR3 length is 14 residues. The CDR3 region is CASSQDPVTGELFF. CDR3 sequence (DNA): TGTGCCAGCAGCCAAGATCCGGTTACCGGGGAGCTGTTTTTT.

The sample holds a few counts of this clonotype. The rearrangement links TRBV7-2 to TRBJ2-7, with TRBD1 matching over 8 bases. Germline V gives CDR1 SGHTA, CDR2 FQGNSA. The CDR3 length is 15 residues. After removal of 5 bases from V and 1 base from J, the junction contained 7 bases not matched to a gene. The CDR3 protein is CASSNGQGLSYEQYV. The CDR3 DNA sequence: TGTGCCAGCAGCAACGGACAGGGACTTTCCTACGAGCAGTACGTC.

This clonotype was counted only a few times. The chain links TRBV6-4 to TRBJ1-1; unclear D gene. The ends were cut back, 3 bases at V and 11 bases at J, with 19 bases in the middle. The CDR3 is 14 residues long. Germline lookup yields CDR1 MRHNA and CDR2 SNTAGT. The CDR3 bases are TGTGCCAGCAGTGAATTTGCGGCTGGTGGAGGGGCTTTCTTT. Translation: CASSEFAAGGGAFF.